One and the same sample provided the 32 T cell receptor beta chains below, sequenced in a study of technical replicates of blood from several donors. Profiled with immunoSEQ multiplex PCR; TCRdb holds only in-frame clones, not every one. The sample has 51,000 or so clones; approximately 90% are singletons. The specimen was PBMCs. All receptors derive from a human donor in good health. Some clones in this sample may be carry-over from other donors' samples.

This clone was picked up one time. CDR3 sequence (DNA): TGTGCCAGCTCAGCAGGGGTGAACTATGGCTACACCTTC. Its translation is CASSAGVNYGYTF. J is TRBJ1-2 and V is TRBV18, with a tentative D call TRBD1 (6 bases). Germline CDR1 and CDR2: KGHSH and LQKENI. Trimming left V 5 bases short and J 2 bases short, with 9 bases between. The CDR3 loop spans 13 amino acids.

The chain has TRBV6-1 and TRBJ2-1, with TRBD2 as a possible D gene (5 bases). The CDR3 spans 13 residues. Germline CDR1 MNHNS, CDR2 SASEGT. V shed 3 bases and J shed 6 bases, with 9 bases lying between them. In nucleotides, the CDR3 is TGTGCCAGCAGTGATTTCGCGGGCAATGAGCAGTTCTTC. This translates into CASSDFAGNEQFF.

This chain links TRBV7-2 with TRBJ2-7; D perhaps matches TRBD2 (5 bases). The CDR3 runs 15 residues. The V end was cut by 1 base, the J end by 4 bases, with 14 bases between. Germline V gene lookup returns CDR1 SGHTA and CDR2 FQGNSA. CDR3 DNA: TGTGCCAGCAGCTTAGGGGGTAGCGCACAATACGAGCAGTACTTC. It specifies CASSLGGSAQYEQYF.

V gene TRBV7-2 combines with J gene TRBJ2-7, with TRBD2 identical over 14 bases. J lost 2 bases, V lost 3 bases, and 6 bases had no gene match. The CDR3 consists of 17 residues. Germline V gives CDR1 SGHTA, CDR2 FQGNSA. The CDR3 loop is CASSFGTSGRGPYEQYF. In DNA, the CDR3 is TGTGCCAGCAGCTTTGGGACTAGCGGGAGAGGCCCCTACGAGCAGTACTTC.

This clone occurred once. The chain employs TRBV18 and TRBJ1-1, with D possibly matching TRBD1 (6 bases). In germline, CDR1 is KGHSH, CDR2 LQKENI. CDR3 length: 15 amino acids. The V and J ends lost 1 base and 0 bases respectively, with 9 bases between them. DNA for the CDR3: TGTGCCAGCTCACCACGTGGGGGCGTGAACACTGAAGCTTTCTTT. This translates into CASSPRGGVNTEAFF.

This clone was seen just once. V gene TRBV4-2 combines with J gene TRBJ2-3, with a weak D call TRBD2 (7 bases). This CDR3 contains 16 residues. Trimming pared 0 bases from V and 4 bases from J, leaving 14 bases between. CDR1 is LGHNA and CDR2 is YNFKEQ in the germline V gene. CDR3 protein: CASSQDLGEGADTQYF. CDR3 coding DNA: TGTGCCAGCAGCCAAGACTTGGGGGAGGGGGCAGATACGCAGTATTTT.

J is TRBJ2-7 and V is TRBV7-6; the match to TRBD1 covers 9 bases. CDR3 size: 14 residues. The ends lost 5 bases at V and 5 bases at J; junction bases unmatched: 7. CDR1 is SGHVS, CDR2 FNYEAQ, per germline. The CDR3 protein is CASSTRQGEDEQYF. The CDR3, as DNA: TGTGCCAGCAGCACGCGACAGGGGGAGGACGAGCAGTACTTC.

V is TRBV14 and J is TRBJ2-7; D remains unclear. Germline V gene lookup returns CDR1 SGHDN and CDR2 FVKESK. The V and J ends lost 1 base and 2 bases respectively, with 3 bases between them. This CDR3 comprises 12 residues. CDR3 nucleotide sequence: TGTGCCAGCAGCCAAGTAGCCTACGAGCAGTACTTC. It codes for CASSQVAYEQYF.

The V and J genes are TRBV5-6 and TRBJ2-7; 8 nucleotides line up with TRBD1. After removal of 4 bases from V and 9 bases from J, the junction contained 18 bases not matched to a gene. Germline CDR1 reads SGHDT; CDR2 reads YYEEEE. The CDR3 has 16 amino acids. This chain's CDR3 is CASSLTPGTGPLGQYF. CDR3 coding DNA: TGTGCCAGCAGCCTTACTCCCGGGACAGGACCCTTGGGGCAGTACTTC.

This chain links TRBV7-2 with TRBJ1-2, with a tentative D call TRBD1 (5 bases). With 5 bases removed from V and 2 bases from J, the gap between germline ends came to 12 bases. CDR1 and CDR2 from the germline V gene are SGHTA and FQGNSA. The CDR3 has 14 residues. The CDR3 spells CASSPRQRNYGYTF. The CDR3 DNA sequence: TGTGCCAGCAGCCCACGACAGAGAAACTATGGCTACACCTTC.

V is TRBV7-2 and J is TRBJ2-5; a weak D match, TRBD2 (6 bases). The CDR3 runs to 15 residues. Trimming pared 3 bases from V and 10 bases from J, leaving 21 bases between. Germline V lookup: CDR1 SGHTA, CDR2 FQGNSA. CDR3 in amino acids: CASSLGGTGARGQYF. The DNA for the CDR3 is TGTGCCAGCAGCTTGGGTGGAACGGGAGCCCGTGGCCAGTACTTC.

The rearrangement uses TRBV6-1 and TRBJ2-3; D unresolved. Trimming shortened V by 4 bases and J by 2 bases, and 16 bases separated the two germline ends. The CDR3 extends over 16 amino acids. Germline-derived CDR1 and CDR2 are MNHNS and SASEGT. CDR3 DNA sequence: TGTGCCAGCAGTGTCGCCGCCGTGGAGTTCACAGATACGCAGTATTTT. As protein: CASSVAAVEFTDTQYF.

The DNA for the CDR3 is TGTGCCAGCAGCCAGGGACTAGCGGGGACCCTTTACGAGCAGTACTTC. Residues: CASSQGLAGTLYEQYF. This chain joins TRBV5-6 and TRBJ2-7; 13 bases align to TRBD2. The trim removed 4 bases at V and 4 bases at J, leaving 8 bases unmatched. Germline CDR1 and CDR2: SGHDT and YYEEEE. The CDR3 loop spans 16 amino acids.

A word on this clone: The sample has other DNA sequences that encode this CDR3 too. The CDR3 reads CASSFLAGGPGELFF. In DNA form, the CDR3 reads TGTGCCAGCAGTTTCTTAGCGGGAGGGCCCGGGGAGCTGTTTTTT. The J gene is TRBJ2-2, the V gene TRBV7-2, with 11 bases aligning to TRBD2. The CDR3 is 15 amino acids. CDR1 is SGHTA, CDR2 FQGNSA, per germline. With 6 bases clipped from V and 6 bases from J, the junction kept 6 bases outside the gene matches. The full variable domain, rest sourced from reference TRBV7-2 and TRBJ2-2, is GAGVSQSPSNKVTEKGKDVELRCDPISGHTALYWYRQSLGQGLEFLIYFQGNSAPDKSGLPSDRFSAERTGGSVSTLTIQRTQQEDSAVYLCASSFLAGGPGELFFGEGSRLTVL.

This sequence joins TRBV7-3 and TRBJ2-3; 10 bases fit TRBD2. The germline gives CDR1 SGHTA, CDR2 FQGTGA. The CDR3 consists of 19 residues. The ends lost 0 bases at V and 1 base at J; junction bases unmatched: 10. CDR3 region: CASSLTQGLAGARTDTQYF. The CDR3 coding sequence is TGTGCCAGCAGCTTAACCCAGGGGCTAGCGGGGGCCCGCACAGATACGCAGTATTTT.

The chain links TRBV18 to TRBJ2-7; TRBD1 might be the D (6 bases). V was pared by 8 bases and J by 2 bases, with 13 bases between. The CDR3 runs 13 residues. CDR1 KGHSH and CDR2 LQKENI come from the germline V gene. CDR3 in DNA: TGTGCCAGCAGGCGAGGGGGAGCCTACGAGCAGTACTTC. Translation gives CASRRGGAYEQYF.

The chain recombines TRBV2 with TRBJ1-6; tentative D call: TRBD1 (6 bases). Trimming removed 4 bases at V and 7 bases at J, with 11 bases between. The V gene's germline CDR1 is SNHLY and CDR2 FYNNEI. CDR3 size: 14 residues. CDR3 sequence (DNA): TGTGCCAGCAGTGTAGGGACATCGAATTCACCCCTCCACTTT. This encodes CASSVGTSNSPLHF.

The chain is built from TRBV6-5 and TRBJ2-5, with D perhaps matching TRBD2 (7 bases). V lost 2 bases to trimming and J lost 7 bases, with 14 bases between them. CDR3 length: 14 residues. Per germline, CDR1 MNHEY and CDR2 SVGAGI. In DNA, the CDR3 is TGTGCCAGCAGTTACGCGGGGGCCGGGTTGACCCAGTACTTC. It codes for CASSYAGAGLTQYF.

The rearrangement uses TRBV4-3 and TRBJ2-1; 11 bases agree with TRBD2. The germline V gene has CDR1 LGHNA and CDR2 YSLEER. The CDR3 spans 14 residues. With 4 bases clipped from V and 6 bases from J, the junction kept 2 bases outside the gene matches. DNA of the CDR3: TGCGCCAGCAGCCCGGGACTAGCGGCCAATGAGCAGTTCTTC. Encoded protein: CASSPGLAANEQFF.

CDR3 sequence reads: CASSQDPPGGGGATDTQYF. Written as DNA, the CDR3 is TGTGCCAGCAGCCAAGATCCCCCAGGGGGCGGGGGGGCAACAGATACGCAGTATTTT. The V gene is TRBV4-2, the J gene TRBJ2-3; weak D call: TRBD2 (9 bases). The CDR3 spans 19 residues. The germline gives CDR1 LGHNA, CDR2 YNFKEQ. The V end lost 0 bases, the J end lost 3 bases, and 22 bases lay between the germline ends.

The J gene is TRBJ2-7, the V gene TRBV10-3; D is perhaps TRBD1 (5 bases). The CDR3 covers 15 residues. Germline V gene lookup returns CDR1 ENHRY and CDR2 SYGVKD. Trimming cost V 4 bases and J 0 bases, with 13 bases left between them. The CDR3 protein is CAISVGQPSSYEQYF. In DNA form, the CDR3 reads TGTGCCATCAGTGTGGGGCAACCAAGCTCCTACGAGCAGTACTTC.

A few counts support this clone. The chain uses TRBV15 and TRBJ2-7, with 9 bases lining up with TRBD2. Trimming took 5 bases from V and 2 from J; bases not matched to a gene: 16. The germline V gene encodes CDR1 LNHNV and CDR2 YYDKDF (reference sequence). This CDR3 comprises 18 residues. The CDR3 coding sequence is TGTGCCACCAGCGTCGGAAGGACCCTAGCGGGGTGGACCTACGAGCAGTACTTC. It codes for CATSVGRTLAGWTYEQYF.

The chain has TRBV15 and TRBJ1-2, with 9 bases fitting TRBD1. The germline CDR1 and CDR2 sequences are LNHNV and YYDKDF (reference sequence). The CDR3 sequence is 16 residues long. V shed 0 bases, J shed 3 bases, and the junction held 5 bases outside the gene matches. In nucleotides, the CDR3 is TGTGCCACCAGCAGAGATGGGACAGGGAGGGACTATGGCTACACCTTC. This encodes CATSRDGTGRDYGYTF.

Only one count was recorded for this clone. The chain couples TRBV9 to TRBJ2-1, with D perhaps matching TRBD2 (7 bases). V lost 0 bases and J 7 bases, leaving 17 bases between the germline ends. The germline V gene encodes CDR1 SGDLS and CDR2 YYNGEE. The CDR3 totals 16 residues. The CDR3 is CASSVASGGPYNEQFF. The CDR3 DNA sequence: TGTGCCAGCAGCGTAGCCTCCGGGGGGCCGTATAATGAGCAGTTCTTC.

V is TRBV4-2 and J is TRBJ2-2, with D possibly TRBD2 on 6 matching bases. Germline values: CDR1 LGHNA, CDR2 YNFKEQ. Trimming removed 0 bases at V and 5 bases at J, with 10 bases between. The CDR3 spans 15 residues. The CDR3 here is CASSQEEGGTGELFF. CDR3 DNA: TGTGCCAGCAGCCAAGAGGAGGGTGGAACCGGGGAGCTGTTTTTT.

The chain carries TRBV5-6 and TRBJ1-5; D is possibly TRBD1 (6 bases). Germline loops: CDR1 SGHDT, CDR2 YYEEEE. With 2 bases removed from V and 0 bases from J, the gap between germline ends came to 9 bases. CDR3 length: 15 residues. This chain's CDR3 is CASSFGQNSNQPQHF. The CDR3 nucleotides are TGTGCCAGCAGCTTTGGACAGAATAGCAATCAGCCCCAGCATTTT.

J is TRBJ1-5 and V is TRBV15; D gene uncertain. The germline V and J ends were trimmed by 1 base and 0 bases, with 10 bases remaining between them. The germline V gene encodes CDR1 LNHNV and CDR2 YYDKDF (reference sequence). This CDR3 has 16 residues. The CDR3 spells CATSRGNSNSNQPQHF. Written as DNA, the CDR3 is TGTGCCACCAGCAGAGGCAACTCAAATAGCAATCAGCCCCAGCATTTT.

The V and J genes are TRBV28 and TRBJ1-5; 7 positions match TRBD1. The CDR3 loop spans 15 amino acids. V lost 6 bases, J lost 3 bases, and 8 bases stayed unmatched. Germline V gene sequence: CDR1 MDHEN, CDR2 SYDVKM. Here the CDR3 reads CASSPGQPFNQPQHF. CDR3 DNA: TGTGCCAGCAGCCCGGGACAGCCATTCAATCAGCCCCAGCATTTT. Full variable domain (missing parts from reference TRBV28 and TRBJ1-5): DVKVTQSSRYLVKRTGEKVFLECVQDMDHENMFWYRQDPGLGLRLIYFSYDVKMKEKGDIPEGYSVSREKKERFSLILESASTNQTSMYLCASSPGQPFNQPQHFGDGTRLSIL.

The chain joins TRBV11-3 to TRBJ2-7; D might be TRBD2 (6 bases). The germline V gene encodes CDR1 SGHNT and CDR2 YENEEA. The CDR3 is made up of 12 amino acids. Trimming left V 5 bases short and J 4 bases short, with 9 bases between. CDR3 in amino acids: CASSAGSYEQYF. Here the CDR3 DNA reads TGTGCCAGCAGCGCCGGGAGTTACGAGCAGTACTTC.

The chain joins TRBV5-1 to TRBJ1-6, with D perhaps TRBD1 (5 bases). This CDR3 spans 15 amino acids. Trimming left V 1 base short and J 8 bases short, with 13 bases between. Germline V gives CDR1 SGHRS, CDR2 YFSETQ. The CDR3 loop reads CASSLRDSGDSPLHF. The CDR3 region has the DNA TGCGCCAGCAGCTTGAGAGACAGTGGTGATTCACCCCTCCACTTT.

The CDR3 sequence is CASSQTWDRGRDYGYTF. CDR3 nucleotide sequence: TGCGCCAGCAGCCAAACCTGGGACAGGGGGCGAGACTATGGCTACACCTTC. The chain joins TRBV4-3 to TRBJ1-2; TRBD1 matches at 12 bases. Germline V gene sequence: CDR1 LGHNA, CDR2 YSLEER. This CDR3 spans 17 amino acids. V dropped 2 bases and J dropped 3; count of bases not matched to a gene: 7.

The CDR3: CASSLGTGEAFF. DNA for the CDR3: TGTGCCAGCAGCTTGGGGACAGGTGAAGCTTTCTTT. The chain combines TRBV5-6 with TRBJ1-1; 7 bases line up with TRBD1. Germline lookup yields CDR1 SGHDT and CDR2 YYEEEE. Losses at the gene ends were 0 bases for V and 7 bases for J; bases not matched to a gene: 0. The CDR3 has 12 amino acids. Full variable domain (missing parts from reference TRBV5-6 and TRBJ1-1): DAGVTQSPTHLIKTRGQQVTLRCSPKSGHDTVSWYQQALGQGPQFIFQYYEEEERQRGNFPDRFSGHQFPNYSSELNVNALLLGDSALYLCASSLGTGEAFFGQGTRLTVV.